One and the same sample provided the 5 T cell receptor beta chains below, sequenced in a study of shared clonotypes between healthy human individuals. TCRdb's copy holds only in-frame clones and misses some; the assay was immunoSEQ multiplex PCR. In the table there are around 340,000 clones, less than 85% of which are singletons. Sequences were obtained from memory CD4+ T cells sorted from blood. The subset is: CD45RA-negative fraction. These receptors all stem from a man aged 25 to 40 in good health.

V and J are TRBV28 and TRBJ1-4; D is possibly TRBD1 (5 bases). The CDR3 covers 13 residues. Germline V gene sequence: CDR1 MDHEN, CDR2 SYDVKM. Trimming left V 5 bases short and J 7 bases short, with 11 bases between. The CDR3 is CASSTRGVEKLFF. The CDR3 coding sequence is TGTGCCAGCAGTACGAGGGGTGTTGAAAAACTGTTTTTT.

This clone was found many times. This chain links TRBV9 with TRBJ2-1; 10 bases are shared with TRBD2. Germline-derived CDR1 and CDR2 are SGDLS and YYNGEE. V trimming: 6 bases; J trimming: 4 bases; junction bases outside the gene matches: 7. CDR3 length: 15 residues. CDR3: CASTRAGGPYNEQFF. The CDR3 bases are TGTGCCAGCACCCGAGCGGGAGGGCCGTACAATGAGCAGTTCTTC.

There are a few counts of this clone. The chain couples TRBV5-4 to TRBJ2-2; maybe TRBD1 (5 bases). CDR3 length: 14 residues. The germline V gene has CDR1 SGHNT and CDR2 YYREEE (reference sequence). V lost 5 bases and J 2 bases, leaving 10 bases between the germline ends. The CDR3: CASRPGSNTGELFF. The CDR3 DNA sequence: TGTGCCAGCAGGCCAGGGTCCAACACCGGGGAGCTGTTTTTT.

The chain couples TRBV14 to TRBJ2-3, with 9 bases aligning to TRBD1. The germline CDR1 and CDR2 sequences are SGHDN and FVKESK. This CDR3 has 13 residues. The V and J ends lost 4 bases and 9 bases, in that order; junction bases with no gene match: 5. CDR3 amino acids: CASSLGQGLTQYF. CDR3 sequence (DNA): TGTGCCAGCAGCCTGGGACAGGGATTAACGCAGTATTTT.

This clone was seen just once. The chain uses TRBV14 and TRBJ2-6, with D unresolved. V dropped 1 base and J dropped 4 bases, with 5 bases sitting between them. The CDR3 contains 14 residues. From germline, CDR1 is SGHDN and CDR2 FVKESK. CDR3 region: CASSQGTGANVLTF. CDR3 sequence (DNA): TGTGCCAGCAGCCAAGGTACCGGGGCCAACGTCCTGACTTTC. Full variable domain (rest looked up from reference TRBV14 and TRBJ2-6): EAGVTQFPSHSVIEKGQTVTLRCDPISGHDNLYWYRRVMGKEIKFLLHFVKESKQDESGMPNNRFLAERTGGTYSTLKVQPAELEDSGVYFCASSQGTGANVLTFGAGSRLTVL.